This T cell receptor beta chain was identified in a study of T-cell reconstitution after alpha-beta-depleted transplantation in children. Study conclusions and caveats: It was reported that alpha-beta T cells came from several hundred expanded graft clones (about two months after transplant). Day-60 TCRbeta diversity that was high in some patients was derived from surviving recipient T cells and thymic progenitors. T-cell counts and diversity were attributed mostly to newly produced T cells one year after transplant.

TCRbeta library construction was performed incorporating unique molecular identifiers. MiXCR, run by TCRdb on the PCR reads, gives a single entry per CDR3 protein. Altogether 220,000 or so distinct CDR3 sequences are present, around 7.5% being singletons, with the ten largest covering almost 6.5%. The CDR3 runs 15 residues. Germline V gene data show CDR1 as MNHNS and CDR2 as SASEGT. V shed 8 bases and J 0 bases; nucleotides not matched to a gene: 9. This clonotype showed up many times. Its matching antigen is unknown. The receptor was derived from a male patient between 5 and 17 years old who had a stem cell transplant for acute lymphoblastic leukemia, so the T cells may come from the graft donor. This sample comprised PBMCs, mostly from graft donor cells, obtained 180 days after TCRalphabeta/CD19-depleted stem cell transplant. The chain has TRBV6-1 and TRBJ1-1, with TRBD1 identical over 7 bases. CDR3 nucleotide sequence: TGTGCCAGCCTTCGTCCGACAGGGATGAACACTGAAGCTTTCTTT. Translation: CASLRPTGMNTEAFF.